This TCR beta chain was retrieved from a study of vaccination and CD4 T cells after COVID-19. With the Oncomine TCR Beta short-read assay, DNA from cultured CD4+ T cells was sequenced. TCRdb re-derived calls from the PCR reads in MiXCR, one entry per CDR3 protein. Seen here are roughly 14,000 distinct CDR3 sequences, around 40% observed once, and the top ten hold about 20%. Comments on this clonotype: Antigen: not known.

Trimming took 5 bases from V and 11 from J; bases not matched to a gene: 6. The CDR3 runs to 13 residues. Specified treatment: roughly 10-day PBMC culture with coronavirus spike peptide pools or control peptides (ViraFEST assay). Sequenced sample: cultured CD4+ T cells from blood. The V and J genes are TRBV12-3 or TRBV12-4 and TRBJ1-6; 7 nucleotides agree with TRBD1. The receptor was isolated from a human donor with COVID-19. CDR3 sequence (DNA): TGTGCCAGCAGTGGGGACAGTGAGACACCCCTCCACTTT. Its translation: CASSGDSETPLHF.